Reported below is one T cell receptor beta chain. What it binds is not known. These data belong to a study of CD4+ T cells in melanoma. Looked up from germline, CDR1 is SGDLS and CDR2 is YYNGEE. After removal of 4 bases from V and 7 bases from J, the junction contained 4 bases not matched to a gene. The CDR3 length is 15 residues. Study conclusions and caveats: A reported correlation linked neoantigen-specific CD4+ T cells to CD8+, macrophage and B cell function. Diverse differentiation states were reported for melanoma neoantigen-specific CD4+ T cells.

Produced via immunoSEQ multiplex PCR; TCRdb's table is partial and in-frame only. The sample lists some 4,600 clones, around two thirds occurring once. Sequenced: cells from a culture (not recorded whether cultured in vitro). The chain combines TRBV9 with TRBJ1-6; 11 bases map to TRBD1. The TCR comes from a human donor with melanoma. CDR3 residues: CASSPGQGGNSPLHF. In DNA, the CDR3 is TGTGCCAGCAGCCCGGGACAGGGGGGGAATTCACCCCTCCACTTT.